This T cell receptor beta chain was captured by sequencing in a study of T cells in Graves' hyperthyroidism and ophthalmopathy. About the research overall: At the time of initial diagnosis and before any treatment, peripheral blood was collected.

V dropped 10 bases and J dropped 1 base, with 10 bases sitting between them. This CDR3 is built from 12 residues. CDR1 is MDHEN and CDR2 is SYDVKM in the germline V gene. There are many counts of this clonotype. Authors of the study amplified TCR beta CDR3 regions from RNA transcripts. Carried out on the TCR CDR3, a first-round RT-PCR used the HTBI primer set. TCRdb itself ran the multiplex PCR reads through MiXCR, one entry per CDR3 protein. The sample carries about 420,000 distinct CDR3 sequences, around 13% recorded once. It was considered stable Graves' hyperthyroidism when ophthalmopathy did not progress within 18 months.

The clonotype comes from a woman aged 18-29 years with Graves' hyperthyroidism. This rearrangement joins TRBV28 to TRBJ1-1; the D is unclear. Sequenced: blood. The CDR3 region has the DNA TGTGCCATCCGATCTCGGAACACTGAAGCTTTCTTT. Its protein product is CAIRSRNTEAFF.